One and the same sample provided the 10 T cell receptor beta chains below, sequenced in a study of blood T cells in healthy people across ages. A J-beta primer mix and a sample-barcoded 5' primer were used in a second PCR of about 6 to 12 cycles. Each CDR3 protein gets one entry after TCRdb re-called the 5' RACE reads with MiXCR. Among about 1.4 million distinct CDR3 sequences, around 55% were seen once, and the ten largest hold over 5%. The specimen sequenced was blood. The origin of the receptors is a man between 18 and 35 years old in good health.

The chain links TRBV28 to TRBJ2-6; D could derive from TRBD1 or TRBD2 (5 bases each). V gave up 7 bases and J gave up 2 bases, with 12 bases separating them. CDR3 length: 15 residues. Germline CDR1 is MDHEN and CDR2 is SYDVKM. CDR3 residues: CASKFRDPGANVLTF. CDR3 DNA: TGTGCCAGCAAGTTTCGGGACCCTGGGGCCAACGTCCTGACTTTC.

As DNA, the CDR3 is TGTGCCAGCAGCGCTAGACCCCCCGGGCTCTCCTACGAGCAGTACTTC. This translates into CASSARPPGLSYEQYF. The V gene is TRBV11-2, the J gene TRBJ2-7; D not resolved. The CDR3 runs to 16 residues. The V gene lost 5 bases and the J gene lost 0 bases, with 17 bases spanning the gap. Germline V lookup: CDR1 SGHAT, CDR2 FQNNGV.

This clonotype was seen more than once but under ten times. The chain combines TRBV29-1 with TRBJ2-7, with D possibly matching TRBD2 (6 bases). Germline lookup yields CDR1 SQVTM and CDR2 ANQGSEA. The V end was cut by 5 bases, the J end by 3 bases, with 17 bases between. The CDR3 is 14 amino acids. DNA for the CDR3: TGCAGCGTTCCCGGGACTCTAGGTTACTACGAGCAGTACTTC. Residues: CSVPGTLGYYEQYF.

This rearrangement joins TRBV4-3 to TRBJ2-2, with TRBD1 identical over 7 bases. This CDR3 has 19 amino acids. The ends lost 4 bases at V and 0 bases at J; junction bases unmatched: 14. Germline CDR1 reads LGHNA; CDR2 reads YSLEER. For the CDR3, the DNA is TGCGCCAGCAGCCGGTTTATGTCGGGACAGACCCCGAACACCGGGGAGCTGTTTTTT. This translates into CASSRFMSGQTPNTGELFF.

The gene calls are TRBV5-1 and TRBJ2-3, with D maybe TRBD2 (5 bases). With 7 bases removed from V and 3 bases from J, the gap between germline ends came to 15 bases. The CDR3 contains 14 residues. From germline, CDR1 is SGHRS and CDR2 YFSETQ. Here the CDR3 reads CASRVVGVTDTQYF. CDR3 nucleotide sequence: TGCGCCAGCCGGGTGGTCGGGGTAACAGATACGCAGTATTTT.

Details on this clonotype: Given a much more abundant clone one base away, this may be a read error. The CDR3 loop reads CAGSLQAGATDTQYF. CDR3 bases: TGTGCCGGCAGTTTACAGGCGGGAGCCACAGATACGCAGTATTTT. V and J are TRBV27 and TRBJ2-3; TRBD2 aligns across 7 bases. In germline, CDR1 is MNHEY, CDR2 SMNVEV (reference sequence). This CDR3 is 15 amino acids long.

The chain recombines TRBV20-1 with TRBJ2-7; a weak D match, TRBD2 (6 bases). Germline V gives CDR1 DFQATT, CDR2 SNEGSKA (reference sequence). This CDR3 is built from 13 residues. Trimming took 5 bases from V and 0 from J, leaving 11 bases between them. In DNA, the CDR3 is TGCAGTGCTCTCGGGGGTCCCTCCTACGAGCAGTACTTC. This gives the protein CSALGGPSYEQYF.

The rearrangement joins TRBV20-1 to TRBJ1-1; D call uncertain. CDR1 is DFQATT, CDR2 SNEGSKA, per germline (reference sequence). The V end lost 3 bases, the J end lost 6 bases, and 11 bases lay between the germline ends. The CDR3 extends over 12 amino acids. The CDR3 region is CSARFGSAEAFF. In DNA, the CDR3 is TGCAGTGCTAGGTTTGGTTCGGCTGAAGCTTTCTTT.

The chain uses TRBV29-1 and TRBJ1-2; D call uncertain. CDR1 is SQVTM, CDR2 ANQGSEA, per germline. The V and J ends lost 5 bases and 5 bases respectively, with 12 bases between them. The CDR3 totals 12 residues. CDR3 in amino acids: CSVPKDGYGYTF. The CDR3 DNA is TGCAGCGTTCCAAAGGATGGGTATGGCTACACCTTC.

The chain is built from TRBV20-1 and TRBJ2-7; tentatively, D is TRBD1 or TRBD2 (5 bases each). V was shortened by 5 bases and J by 7 bases, with 15 bases between the two germline ends. CDR3 length: 12 residues. From germline, CDR1 is DFQATT and CDR2 SNEGSKA (reference sequence). The CDR3 spells CSAQLRDEEQYF. The CDR3 nucleotides read TGCAGTGCTCAGCTCAGGGACGAAGAGCAGTACTTC.